The T cell receptor (beta chain) under discussion was sequenced for a study of T cell responses to AZD1222 COVID-19 vaccine. Study observations and caveats: Sampling that yielded the repertoires occurred only after the peak T cell response. A mostly white British donor set with more females was recruited, and clonal diversity was possibly underestimated. Unmutated variant regions are reportedly targeted by nearly half of spike-specific TCRs. At study baseline, merely a handful of AZD1222 recipients were seropositive.

The germline V gene encodes CDR1 KGHSH and CDR2 LQKENI. The CDR3 is made up of 14 amino acids. The germline V and J ends were trimmed by 1 base and 5 bases, with 9 bases remaining between them. On this clone: Its antigen is not identified.

The assay was immunoSEQ multiplex PCR, and TCRdb's table has in-frame clones only and misses some. The table includes some 180,000 clones, approximately 92% detected once. This material consisted of peripheral blood, taken 28 days after the second dose of the MenACWY control vaccine. This receptor was taken from an adult who received the MenACWY meningococcal vaccine as a control. The chain carries TRBV18 and TRBJ2-1; D unresolved. The CDR3 sequence: CASSPQKENNEQFF. CDR3 nucleotides: TGTGCCAGCTCACCACAAAAGGAGAACAATGAGCAGTTCTTC.